This TCR beta chain was retrieved from a study of blood T cell repertoires in COVID-19. Background on the study: Acute and convalescent COVID-19 samples came from the United States, Italy and Spain. Sample material is recorded as cDNA or gDNA derived from T cells, B-cell-depleted T cells, or PBMCs.

CDR1 and CDR2 (germline): GTSNPN, SVGIG (reference sequence). This CDR3 is built from 17 residues. V shed 0 bases, J shed 2 bases, and the junction held 10 bases outside the gene matches. Source study methods: Reference gene primer amplification yielded estimated nucleated cell counts. Repertoires were generated with immunoSEQ multiplex PCR, while TCRdb's copy carries only in-frame clones and drops some. V and J calls and clone size are given by that table; D and trimming were obtained from the DNA. Counted here are 85,000 to 95,000 clones, 80% to 90% occurring once; the ten biggest clones make up roughly 5%.

V gene TRBV30 combines with J gene TRBJ2-7; the match to TRBD2 covers 10 bases. This clonotype was obtained from a woman of 80 years or more with acute or convalescent COVID-19. What was sequenced was peripheral blood. The DNA of the CDR3 is TGTGCCTGGAGTGTAAGGGCTAGCGGGAGAAACGCCTACGAGCAGTACTTC. Encoded protein: CAWSVRASGRNAYEQYF.